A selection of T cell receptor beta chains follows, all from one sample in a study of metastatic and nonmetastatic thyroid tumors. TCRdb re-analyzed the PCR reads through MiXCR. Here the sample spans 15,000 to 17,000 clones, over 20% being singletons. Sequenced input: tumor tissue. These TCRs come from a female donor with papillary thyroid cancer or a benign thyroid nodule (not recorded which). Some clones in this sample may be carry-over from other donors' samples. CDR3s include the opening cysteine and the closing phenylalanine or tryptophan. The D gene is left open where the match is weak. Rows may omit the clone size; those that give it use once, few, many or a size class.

DNA: TGTGCCAGCAGGAAACCATCGAGTTCACCCCTCCACTTT
CDR3: CASRKPSSSPLHF
J: TRBJ1-6
D: .
size: medium-sized
V: TRBV6-1

DNA: TGTGCCAGCAGGGTCAGCGCCATAGCGGGAGAGACCTACGAGCAGTACTTC
CDR3: CASRVSAIAGETYEQYF
J: TRBJ2-7
D: TRBD2
size: .
V: TRBV6-5

DNA: TGTGCCAGCAGCTTCCGGACAGGGGGCAACGAAAAACTGTTTTTT
CDR3: CASSFRTGGNEKLFF
J: TRBJ1-4
D: TRBD1
size: many
V: TRBV7-9

DNA: TGCAGTGCTAGAGGGACTAGCGGGAGGGCGGGCACAGATACGCAGTATTTT
CDR3: CSARGTSGRAGTDTQYF
J: TRBJ2-3
D: TRBD2
size: .
V: TRBV20-1

DNA: TGTGCCAGTACAAAGGGGCAGGGACAAAGCAATCAGCCCCAGCATTTT
CDR3: CASTKGQGQSNQPQHF
J: TRBJ1-5
D: .
size: medium-sized
V: TRBV19

DNA: TGTGCCTGGAGCACAGATTCGTCCTACGAGCAGTACTTC
CDR3: CAWSTDSSYEQYF
J: TRBJ2-7
D: .
size: .
V: TRBV30

DNA: TGCAGTGCCGGGCATTTAATTGCTGAAGCTTTCTTT
CDR3: CSAGHLIAEAFF
J: TRBJ1-1
D: .
size: .
V: TRBV20-1

DNA: TGTGCCAGCAGTTCCCTAATAGGGGAAAAACTGTTTTTT
CDR3: CASSSLIGEKLFF
J: TRBJ1-4
D: .
size: many
V: TRBV6-1

DNA: TGTGCCAGCAGTTTAGACAGTGCACAGCCCCATCATTTT
CDR3: CASSLDSAQPHHF
J: TRBJ1-5
D: .
size: .
V: TRBV27

DNA: TGTGCCAGCAGTGAAGGAGCGGGTGTCACCGGGGAGCTGTTTTTT
CDR3: CASSEGAGVTGELFF
J: TRBJ2-2
D: .
size: medium-sized
V: TRBV6-4

DNA: TGTGCCAGTAGTGCCCAAGTAGACAGGGGCCTCTACAATGAGCAGTTCTTC
CDR3: CASSAQVDRGLYNEQFF
J: TRBJ2-1
D: TRBD1
size: .
V: TRBV19

DNA: TGTGCCAGCAGCTTAGAGACAGGGGATGAAAAACTGTTTTTT
CDR3: CASSLETGDEKLFF
J: TRBJ1-4
D: TRBD1
size: many
V: TRBV5-4

DNA: TGTGCCAGCAGTAGGGAGTCTGGGGCCAACGTCCTGACTTTC
CDR3: CASSRESGANVLTF
J: TRBJ2-6
D: .
size: .
V: TRBV6-1

DNA: TGCGCCAGCAGCCAGAGCGGGAGGAACACCGGGGAGCTGTTTTTT
CDR3: CASSQSGRNTGELFF
J: TRBJ2-2
D: TRBD2
size: medium-sized
V: TRBV4-1

DNA: TGTGCCAGCAGCCCCCCTAGCGGCAATGAGCAGTTCTTC
CDR3: CASSPPSGNEQFF
J: TRBJ2-1
D: TRBD2
size: once
V: TRBV13

DNA: TGTGCCAGCAGTGAGGGGATTAGTTCGGGCACCGGGGAGCTGTTTTTT
CDR3: CASSEGISSGTGELFF
J: TRBJ2-2
D: .
size: many
V: TRBV25-1

DNA: TGTGCCTGGAGTTCGGGACTAGCGGGAGCGCACGGGGAGACCCAGTACTTC
CDR3: CAWSSGLAGAHGETQYF
J: TRBJ2-5
D: TRBD2
size: many
V: TRBV30

DNA: TGTGCCAGCAGCCCTACCTCCGGGAGCTCCTACAATGAGCAGTTCTTC
CDR3: CASSPTSGSSYNEQFF
J: TRBJ2-1
D: .
size: medium-sized
V: TRBV6-1

DNA: TGTGCCTGGAGTGCCTACCTTGGGACAGCCAATTCACCCCTCCACTTT
CDR3: CAWSAYLGTANSPLHF
J: TRBJ1-6
D: TRBD1
size: many
V: TRBV30

DNA: TGTGCCAGCAGTTACCTTATGACTAGCTCCCACAATGAGCAGTTCTTC
CDR3: CASSYLMTSSHNEQFF
J: TRBJ2-1
D: TRBD2
size: many
V: TRBV6-2/TRBV6-3

DNA: TGTGCCAGCAGTGAAAGGGCGGGAGTTCTGGATACGCAGTATTTT
CDR3: CASSERAGVLDTQYF
J: TRBJ2-3
D: TRBD2
size: many
V: TRBV2

DNA: TGTGCCAGCAGACTAGATGAGGGGACGGAGAAACTGTTTTTT
CDR3: CASRLDEGTEKLFF
J: TRBJ1-4
D: .
size: many
V: TRBV6-1

DNA: TGTGCCAGCACGGTCCTACAGGATTTAATGAACACTGAAGCTTTCTTT
CDR3: CASTVLQDLMNTEAFF
J: TRBJ1-1
D: .
size: .
V: TRBV28

DNA: TGTGCCAGCAGCTTAGAGCCTTTGGGCGGGACTAGAAACAATGAGCAGTTCTTC
CDR3: CASSLEPLGGTRNNEQFF
J: TRBJ2-1
D: TRBD2
size: many
V: TRBV11-3

DNA: TGTGCCAGCAGCTTGGATGGGGAGCCGGGGGAGACCCAGTACTTC
CDR3: CASSLDGEPGETQYF
J: TRBJ2-5
D: .
size: once
V: TRBV5-6

DNA: TGTGCCAGCAGTTACTCCCTAGGACAGGGAACTAACACCGGGGAGCTGTTTTTT
CDR3: CASSYSLGQGTNTGELFF
J: TRBJ2-2
D: TRBD1
size: .
V: TRBV6-2/TRBV6-3

DNA: TGTGCCAGTAGTATCAAGCCGCCACCCTACGAGCAGTACTTC
CDR3: CASSIKPPPYEQYF
J: TRBJ2-7
D: .
size: few
V: TRBV19

DNA: TGCAGTGCTGGCACTAGCGGGAGGGCCAATGAGCAGTTCTTC
CDR3: CSAGTSGRANEQFF
J: TRBJ2-1
D: TRBD2
size: many
V: TRBV20-1

DNA: TGTGCCAGCAGCTCTTATGTGGGACCAGGTGGTAGAACCTACGAGCAGTACTTC
CDR3: CASSSYVGPGGRTYEQYF
J: TRBJ2-7
D: .
size: .
V: TRBV5-4

DNA: TGTGCCAGCAGTGAAGTTCCGGGAGCTGGGGCCAACGTCCTGACTTTC
CDR3: CASSEVPGAGANVLTF
J: TRBJ2-6
D: .
size: few
V: TRBV6-1

DNA: TGTGCCAGCGGTTGGACTGGATTGTACTACGAGCAGTACTTC
CDR3: CASGWTGLYYEQYF
J: TRBJ2-7
D: .
size: many
V: TRBV7-2

DNA: TGCAGCGTTGATACCTACGGACAGAACACTGAAGCTTTCTTT
CDR3: CSVDTYGQNTEAFF
J: TRBJ1-1
D: .
size: many
V: TRBV29-1

DNA: TGTGCCATTGGTACGACCGTGGCTGGGGCCAACGTCCTGACTTTC
CDR3: CAIGTTVAGANVLTF
J: TRBJ2-6
D: .
size: .
V: TRBV19

DNA: TGTGCCAGCAATGCAGGCGTGAACACTGAAGCTTTCTTT
CDR3: CASNAGVNTEAFF
J: TRBJ1-1
D: .
size: many
V: TRBV27

DNA: TGTGCCAGCAGCCCCACCCCCAGGGGTGAGCAGTTCTTC
CDR3: CASSPTPRGEQFF
J: TRBJ2-1
D: .
size: many
V: TRBV14

DNA: TGTTCCAGCAGTGAGGAGGGGGCCGCCAACCACGAGCAGTACTTC
CDR3: CSSSEEGAANHEQYF
J: TRBJ2-7
D: .
size: few
V: TRBV25-1

DNA: TGCGCCAGCAGCCCCACACCGGACTCACCCCTCCACTTT
CDR3: CASSPTPDSPLHF
J: TRBJ1-6
D: .
size: .
V: TRBV5-1

DNA: TGTGCCAGCAGAGAAACGACAGGGGAAAATTATGGCTACACCTTC
CDR3: CASRETTGENYGYTF
J: TRBJ1-2
D: TRBD1
size: .
V: TRBV6-1

DNA: TGTGCCAGCAGCCGGAAAAACCGGGGGGAAACTAGCGGGAGAACTACCTACGAGCAGTACTTC
CDR3: CASSRKNRGETSGRTTYEQYF
J: TRBJ2-7
D: TRBD2
size: .
V: TRBV13

DNA: TGCAGCGTTGTGAGGGGAGCGGGCTACGAGCAGTACTTC
CDR3: CSVVRGAGYEQYF
J: TRBJ2-7
D: .
size: many
V: TRBV29-1

DNA: TGCAGTGCTACCAACGGTACTATCGGGATGGCCGTTAACGAGCAGTACTTC
CDR3: CSATNGTIGMAVNEQYF
J: TRBJ2-7
D: .
size: .
V: TRBV20-1

DNA: TGTGCCAGCAGGTACATTGGACTTAACTATGGCTACACCTTC
CDR3: CASRYIGLNYGYTF
J: TRBJ1-2
D: .
size: .
V: TRBV6-2/TRBV6-3

DNA: TGTGCTAGTGGTCCGACGGAGAACTATGGCTACACCTTC
CDR3: CASGPTENYGYTF
J: TRBJ1-2
D: .
size: medium-sized
V: TRBV12-5

DNA: TGCGCCAGCAGCTTGGGGACTAGCAGGGGAGATGCCCAGTACTTC
CDR3: CASSLGTSRGDAQYF
J: TRBJ2-5
D: TRBD2
size: .
V: TRBV5-1

DNA: TGTGCCAGCAGCCCCAATGACGCAACTAGCGGGAGAATCAATGAGCAGTTCTTC
CDR3: CASSPNDATSGRINEQFF
J: TRBJ2-1
D: TRBD2
size: many
V: TRBV28

DNA: TGTGCCAGCACCCCCGGGACAGGGGGCCAAGAGACCCAGTACTTC
CDR3: CASTPGTGGQETQYF
J: TRBJ2-5
D: TRBD1
size: few
V: TRBV6-1

DNA: TGTGCCAGTAAACGAGCGACAGGGGGTTCCTACGAGCAGTACTTC
CDR3: CASKRATGGSYEQYF
J: TRBJ2-7
D: TRBD1
size: .
V: TRBV19

DNA: TGTGCCAGCAGGCAAGGAGGAGGCTACACCTTC
CDR3: CASRQGGGYTF
J: TRBJ1-2
D: .
size: medium-sized
V: TRBV12-3/TRBV12-4

DNA: TGTGCCAGCAGCCCTAAGCGGGAGGGGTACAATGAGCAGTTCTTC
CDR3: CASSPKREGYNEQFF
J: TRBJ2-1
D: TRBD2
size: many
V: TRBV11-2

DNA: TGTGCCACCGCGTACTACGAGCAGTACTTC
CDR3: CATAYYEQYF
J: TRBJ2-7
D: .
size: many
V: TRBV10-3

DNA: TGCAGTGCTAGAGATCCCCGATCGATGGAGCAGTACTTC
CDR3: CSARDPRSMEQYF
J: TRBJ2-7
D: .
size: many
V: TRBV20-1

DNA: TGCAGTGCCCCGAGGGAGAGCGGGAGGGCCAATGAGCAGTTCTTC
CDR3: CSAPRESGRANEQFF
J: TRBJ2-1
D: TRBD2
size: .
V: TRBV20-1

DNA: TGTGCCACCAGCAGAGGGGGGACAGGGGGCCGTGAGCCCCAGCATTTT
CDR3: CATSRGGTGGREPQHF
J: TRBJ1-5
D: TRBD1
size: many
V: TRBV15

DNA: TGTGCCAGCAGTCATCCGGGAGAGGGTGAGCAGTTCTTC
CDR3: CASSHPGEGEQFF
J: TRBJ2-1
D: .
size: few
V: TRBV6-1

DNA: TGTGCCAGCACATGTGCCCGTTGGTCCTACTATGGCTACACCTTC
CDR3: CASTCARWSYYGYTF
J: TRBJ1-2
D: .
size: few
V: TRBV6-1